A few counts support the clone carrying this TCR beta chain. Its antigen remains unknown. The data derive from a study of beta chain features in type 1 diabetes. Study in general: On cell yields, gender and age, patients and healthy donors were similar. Broader study findings: Among all four CD4+ subsets, Type 1 diabetes patients had TCRB CDR3s that were moderately but significantly shorter.

A CD45RO/CCR7/CD25/CD127/CD95/CD27 panel sorted naive, central memory, regulatory and stem cell-like memory CD4+ cells. Expressed TCRB transcripts were sequenced, since all the RNA that had been isolated was reverse transcribed. TCRdb's copy holds only in-frame clones and misses some; the assay was immunoSEQ multiplex PCR. The sample comprises 310,000 or so clones, less than 10% of which are singletons, and less than 0.5% rests with the top ten. The sequencing sample was made of central memory CD4+ T cells from blood. The sequence was obtained from a woman under 30 in good health.

The CDR3 bases are TGTGCCAGCTCACCGTCTAAAACTAGCGGGAGTGAGACCCAGTACTTC. Translated, it gives CASSPSKTSGSETQYF. The V gene is TRBV18, the J gene TRBJ2-5; 11 positions match TRBD2. CDR1 KGHSH and CDR2 LQKENI come from the germline V gene. This CDR3 comprises 16 residues. V lost 3 bases and J lost 5; bases outside the gene matches: 8.